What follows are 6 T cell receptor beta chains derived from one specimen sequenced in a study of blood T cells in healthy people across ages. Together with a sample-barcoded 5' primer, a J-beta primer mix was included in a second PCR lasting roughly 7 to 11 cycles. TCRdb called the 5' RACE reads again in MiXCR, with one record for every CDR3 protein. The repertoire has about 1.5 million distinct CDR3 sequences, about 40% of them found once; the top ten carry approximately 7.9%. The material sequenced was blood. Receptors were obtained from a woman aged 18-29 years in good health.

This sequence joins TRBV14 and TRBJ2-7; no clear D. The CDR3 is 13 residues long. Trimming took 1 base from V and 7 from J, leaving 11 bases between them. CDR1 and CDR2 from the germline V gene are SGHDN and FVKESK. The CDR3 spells CASSQGLENEQYF. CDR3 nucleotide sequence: TGTGCCAGCAGCCAAGGGCTAGAGAATGAGCAGTACTTC.

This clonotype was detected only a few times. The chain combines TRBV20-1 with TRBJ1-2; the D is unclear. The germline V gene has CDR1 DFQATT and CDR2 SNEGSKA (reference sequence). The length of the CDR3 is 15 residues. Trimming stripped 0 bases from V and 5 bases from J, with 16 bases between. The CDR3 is CSARDPVQALYGYTF. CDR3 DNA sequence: TGCAGTGCTAGAGATCCTGTGCAGGCCCTGTATGGCTACACCTTC.

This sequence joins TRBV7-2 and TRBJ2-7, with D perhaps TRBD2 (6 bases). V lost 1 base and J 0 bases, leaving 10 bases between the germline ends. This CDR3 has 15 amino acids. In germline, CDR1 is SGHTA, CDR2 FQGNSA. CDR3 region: CASSLGEATSYEQYF. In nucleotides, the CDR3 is TGTGCCAGCAGCTTAGGGGAGGCGACCTCCTACGAGCAGTACTTC. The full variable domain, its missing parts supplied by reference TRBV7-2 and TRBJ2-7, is GAGVSQSPSNKVTEKGKDVELRCDPISGHTALYWYRQSLGQGLEFLIYFQGNSAPDKSGLPSDRFSAERTGGSVSTLTIQRTQQEDSAVYLCASSLGEATSYEQYFGPGTRLTVT.

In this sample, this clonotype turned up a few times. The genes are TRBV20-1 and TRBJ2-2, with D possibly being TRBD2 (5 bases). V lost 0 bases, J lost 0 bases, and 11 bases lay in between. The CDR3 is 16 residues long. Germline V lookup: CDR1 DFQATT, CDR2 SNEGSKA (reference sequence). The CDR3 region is CSARDNSGTNTGELFF. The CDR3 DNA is TGCAGTGCTAGAGATAACAGCGGAACGAACACCGGGGAGCTGTTTTTT.

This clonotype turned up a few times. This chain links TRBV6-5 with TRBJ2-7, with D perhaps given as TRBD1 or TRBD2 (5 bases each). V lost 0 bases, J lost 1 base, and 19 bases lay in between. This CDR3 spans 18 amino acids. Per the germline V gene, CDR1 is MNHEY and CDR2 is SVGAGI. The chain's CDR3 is CASSYSAWGRHLSYEQYF. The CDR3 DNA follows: TGTGCCAGCAGTTACTCAGCTTGGGGGAGACACCTATCCTACGAGCAGTACTTC.

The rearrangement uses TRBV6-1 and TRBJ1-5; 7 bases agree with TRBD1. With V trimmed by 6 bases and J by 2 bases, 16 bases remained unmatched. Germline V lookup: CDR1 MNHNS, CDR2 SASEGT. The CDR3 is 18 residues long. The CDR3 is CASSRAGTDYSGNQPQHF. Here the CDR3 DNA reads TGTGCCAGCAGCCGCGCCGGGACAGACTATTCGGGCAATCAGCCCCAGCATTTT.